The clone carrying this TCR beta chain showed up many times. The data were taken from a study of T-cell reconstitution after alpha-beta-depleted transplantation in children. The CDR3 consists of 11 residues. V lost 4 bases to trimming and J lost 1 base, with 4 bases between them. The germline V gene has CDR1 DFQATT and CDR2 SNEGSKA (reference sequence). Library preparation (for TCRbeta) was performed with unique molecular identifiers. TCRdb itself ran the PCR reads through MiXCR, one entry per CDR3 protein. The table records under 750,000 distinct CDR3 sequences, roughly 23% of them present only once.

The V call is TRBV20-1, the J call TRBJ2-5; unclear D gene. The sequenced sample was PBMCs, mostly from graft donor cells, obtained 360 days after TCRalphabeta/CD19-depleted stem cell transplant. The TCR sequence derives from a boy in the first two years of life who had a stem cell transplant for acute myeloid leukemia, so the T cells may come from the graft donor. In DNA form, the CDR3 reads TGCAGTGCTATAGGCCAAGAGACCCAGTACTTC. It translates to CSAIGQETQYF.